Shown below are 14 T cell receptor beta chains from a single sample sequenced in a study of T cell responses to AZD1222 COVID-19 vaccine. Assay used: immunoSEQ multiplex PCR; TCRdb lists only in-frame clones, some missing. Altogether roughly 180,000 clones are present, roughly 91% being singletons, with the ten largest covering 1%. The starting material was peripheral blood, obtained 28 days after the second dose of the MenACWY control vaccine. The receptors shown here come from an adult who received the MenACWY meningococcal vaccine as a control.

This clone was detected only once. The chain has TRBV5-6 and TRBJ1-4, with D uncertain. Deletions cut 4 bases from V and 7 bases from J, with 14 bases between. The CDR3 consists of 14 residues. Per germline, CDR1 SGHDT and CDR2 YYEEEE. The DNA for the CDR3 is TGTGCCAGCAGCACCACAGCGGGCGGTGAAAAACTGTTTTTT. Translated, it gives CASSTTAGGEKLFF.

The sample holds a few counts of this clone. The CDR3 loop reads CASSFLSSYEQYF. In nucleotides, the CDR3 is TGTGCCAGCAGTTTTCTCAGCTCCTACGAGCAGTACTTC. The chain carries TRBV28 and TRBJ2-7; D is uncertain. V was clipped by 3 bases and J by 0 bases, with 6 bases between them. In germline, CDR1 is MDHEN, CDR2 SYDVKM. This CDR3 has 13 amino acids.

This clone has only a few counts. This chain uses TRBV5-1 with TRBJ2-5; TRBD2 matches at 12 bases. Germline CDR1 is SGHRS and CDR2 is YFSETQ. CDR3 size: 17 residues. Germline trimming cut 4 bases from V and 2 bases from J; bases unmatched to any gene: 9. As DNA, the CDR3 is TGCGCCAGCAGCAACCCTAGCGGGGGGGTTGGGCAAGAGACCCAGTACTTC. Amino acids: CASSNPSGGVGQETQYF. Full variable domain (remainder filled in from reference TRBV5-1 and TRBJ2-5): KAGVTQTPRYLIKTRGQQVTLSCSPISGHRSVSWYQQTPGQGLQFLFEYFSETQRNKGNFPGRFSGRQFSNSRSEMNVSTLELGDSALYLCASSNPSGGVGQETQYFGPGTRLLVL.

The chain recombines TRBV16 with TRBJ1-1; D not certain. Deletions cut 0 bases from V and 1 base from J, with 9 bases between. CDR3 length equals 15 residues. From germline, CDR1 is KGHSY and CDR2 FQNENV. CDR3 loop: CASSQSHIRNTEAFF. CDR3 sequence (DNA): TGTGCCAGCAGCCAATCTCACATCCGGAACACTGAAGCTTTCTTT.

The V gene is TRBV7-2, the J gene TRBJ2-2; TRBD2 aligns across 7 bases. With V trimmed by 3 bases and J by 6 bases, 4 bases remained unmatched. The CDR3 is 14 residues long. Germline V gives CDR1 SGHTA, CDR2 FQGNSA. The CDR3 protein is CASSFGTIPGELFF. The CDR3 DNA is TGTGCCAGCAGCTTCGGGACTATCCCCGGGGAGCTGTTTTTT.

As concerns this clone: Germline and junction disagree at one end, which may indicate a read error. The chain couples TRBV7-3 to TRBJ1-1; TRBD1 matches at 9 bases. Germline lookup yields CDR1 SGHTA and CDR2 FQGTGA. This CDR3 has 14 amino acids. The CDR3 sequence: CASSLTLRTGAVIF. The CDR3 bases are TGTGCCAGCAGCTTAACACTCCGGACAGGGGCCGTTATCTTT.

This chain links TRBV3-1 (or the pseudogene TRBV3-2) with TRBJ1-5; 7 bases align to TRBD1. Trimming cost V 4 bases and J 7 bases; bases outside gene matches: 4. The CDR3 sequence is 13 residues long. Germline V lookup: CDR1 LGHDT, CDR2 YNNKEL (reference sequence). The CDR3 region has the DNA TGTGCCAGCAGCCCGGAGGGGGCACAGCCCCAGCATTTT. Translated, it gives CASSPEGAQPQHF.

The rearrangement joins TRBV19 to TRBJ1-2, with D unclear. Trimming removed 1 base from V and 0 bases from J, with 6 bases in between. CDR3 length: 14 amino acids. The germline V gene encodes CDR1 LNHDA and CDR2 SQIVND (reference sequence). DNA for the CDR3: TGTGCCAGTAGTATAGGGCTCTCTAACTATGGCTACACCTTC. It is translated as CASSIGLSNYGYTF.

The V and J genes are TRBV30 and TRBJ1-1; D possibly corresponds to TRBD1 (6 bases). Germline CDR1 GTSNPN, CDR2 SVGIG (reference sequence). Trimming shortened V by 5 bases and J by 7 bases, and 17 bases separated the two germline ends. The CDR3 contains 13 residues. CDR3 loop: CAWDSTGHHEAFF. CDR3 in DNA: TGTGCCTGGGACTCTACAGGGCATCATGAAGCTTTCTTT.

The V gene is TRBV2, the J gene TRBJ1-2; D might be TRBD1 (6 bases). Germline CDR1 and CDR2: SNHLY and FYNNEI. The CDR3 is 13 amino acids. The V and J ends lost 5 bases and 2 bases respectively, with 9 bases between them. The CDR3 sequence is CASSPGTNYGYTF. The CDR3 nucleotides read TGTGCCAGCAGTCCCGGGACAAACTATGGCTACACCTTC.

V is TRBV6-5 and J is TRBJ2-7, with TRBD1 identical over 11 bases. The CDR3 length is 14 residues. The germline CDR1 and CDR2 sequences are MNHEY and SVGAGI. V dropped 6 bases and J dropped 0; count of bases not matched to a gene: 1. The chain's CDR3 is CASRGTGGSYEQYF. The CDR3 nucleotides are TGTGCCAGCAGGGGGACAGGGGGCTCCTACGAGCAGTACTTC.

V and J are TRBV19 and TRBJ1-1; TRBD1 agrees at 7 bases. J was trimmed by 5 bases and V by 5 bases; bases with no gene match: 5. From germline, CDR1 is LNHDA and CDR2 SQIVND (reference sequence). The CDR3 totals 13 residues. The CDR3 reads CASSPTGETEAFF. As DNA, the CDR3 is TGTGCCAGTAGTCCCACAGGGGAAACTGAAGCTTTCTTT.

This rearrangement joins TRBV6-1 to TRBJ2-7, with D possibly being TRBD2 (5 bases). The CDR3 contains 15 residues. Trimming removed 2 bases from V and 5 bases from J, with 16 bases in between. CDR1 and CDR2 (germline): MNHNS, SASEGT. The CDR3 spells CASSEMVRGLDEQYF. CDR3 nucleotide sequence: TGTGCCAGCAGTGAAATGGTTCGGGGTCTAGACGAGCAGTACTTC.

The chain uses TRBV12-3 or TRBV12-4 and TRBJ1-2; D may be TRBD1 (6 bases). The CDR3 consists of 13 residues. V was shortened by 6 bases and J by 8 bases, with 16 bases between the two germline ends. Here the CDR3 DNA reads TGTGCCAGCAGACAACAGGGACGAGGCGGCTACACCTTC. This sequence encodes CASRQQGRGGYTF.